This TCR beta chain was identified in a study of identical twins. Germline V CDR1 and CDR2: LGHNA, YNFKEQ. V trimming: 0 bases; J trimming: 2 bases; junction bases outside the gene matches: 5. CDR3 length: 16 residues. Unique molecular identifiers were present on the cDNA, and a universal primer site came from template switching. TCRdb processed the 5' RACE reads anew with MiXCR; each CDR3 protein has one entry. The table shows around 960,000 distinct CDR3 sequences, with 9% to 15% occurring only once. This clonotype has at least ten counts. These data were likewise used in another study, on yellow fever vaccine responses in identical twins.

The chain recombines TRBV4-2 with TRBJ1-2; 8 bases align to TRBD1. Sample: PBMCs. The sequence came from a woman aged 18-29 years in good health. CDR3 in DNA: TGTGCCAGCAGCCAAGAAGCTCAGGGGGCAAACTATGGCTACACCTTC. This encodes CASSQEAQGANYGYTF.